The 20 T cell receptor beta chains reported below all come from one sample, sequenced in a study of shared clonotypes between healthy human individuals. Measured with immunoSEQ multiplex PCR; TCRdb has only the in-frame clones, and not every one. The table lists some 2.1 million clones, around 93% of them singletons, with 1.5% to 2% in the top ten. Naive CD8 cells were CD45RO-negative, positively selected for CCR7, excluding terminally differentiated effector memory CD45RA+ cells. Sequenced input: naive CD8+ T cells from PBMCs. The receptors stem from a man aged 18-30 years in good health. Some clones in this sample may be carry-over from other donors' samples.

This chain uses TRBV19 with TRBJ2-2; maybe TRBD2 (6 bases). This CDR3 is 15 amino acids long. Germline CDR1 LNHDA, CDR2 SQIVND (reference sequence). V was trimmed by 1 base and J by 5 bases, leaving 11 bases between them. CDR3 amino acids: CASSIGGLVTGELFF. CDR3 nucleotides: TGTGCCAGTAGTATAGGGGGACTTGTTACCGGGGAGCTGTTTTTT. Full variable domain (rest looked up from reference TRBV19 and TRBJ2-2): DGGITQSPKYLFRKEGQNVTLSCEQNLNHDAMYWYRQDPGQGLRLIYYSQIVNDFQKGDIAEGYSVSREKKESFPLTVTSAQKNPTAFYLCASSIGGLVTGELFFGEGSRLTVL.

CDR3 region: CASSQEDNLYEQYF. In DNA, the CDR3 is TGCGCCAGCAGCCAAGAGGACAACCTCTACGAGCAGTACTTC. V usage is TRBV4-1 and J usage is TRBJ2-7, with D tentatively TRBD1 (5 bases). The CDR3 sequence is 14 residues long. CDR1 is MGHRA, CDR2 YSYEKL, per germline. V was cut by 0 bases and J by 3 bases, with 9 bases left in between.

This chain links TRBV10-3 with TRBJ1-1; no clear D. The CDR3 extends over 14 amino acids. Germline lookup yields CDR1 ENHRY and CDR2 SYGVKD. V was trimmed by 4 bases and J by 0 bases, leaving 9 bases between them. DNA for the CDR3: TGTGCCATCAGTGGGACGGTTTTGAACACTGAAGCTTTCTTT. Translation gives CAISGTVLNTEAFF.

This chain joins TRBV29-1 and TRBJ2-5, with TRBD2 matching over 12 bases. Germline V lookup: CDR1 SQVTM, CDR2 ANQGSEA. The CDR3 spans 14 residues. The V and J ends lost 0 bases and 5 bases, in that order; junction bases with no gene match: 1. The CDR3 nucleotides read TGCAGCGTTGAAGAACTAGCGGGAGGTGAGACCCAGTACTTC. Translation: CSVEELAGGETQYF.

CDR3 region: CATSLEVIMNTEAFF. In DNA, the CDR3 is TGTGCCACCTCCCTAGAAGTGATCATGAACACTGAAGCTTTCTTT. The chain carries TRBV6-1 and TRBJ1-1; D is undetermined. The CDR3 is 15 amino acids. V was shortened by 10 bases and J by 0 bases, with 18 bases between the two germline ends. Germline CDR1 MNHNS, CDR2 SASEGT.

This clone was picked up a small number of times. This sequence joins TRBV19 and TRBJ1-1; D gene uncertain. Germline V gene sequence: CDR1 LNHDA, CDR2 SQIVND (reference sequence). V lost 6 bases, J lost 1 base, and 12 bases lay in between. The CDR3 totals 14 residues. The CDR3 region has the DNA TGTGCCAGTAGGGCCAGGCAGGAGAACACTGAAGCTTTCTTT. Protein product: CASRARQENTEAFF.

The chain couples TRBV30 to TRBJ2-1; D may correspond to TRBD1 or TRBD2 (5 bases each). CDR1 and CDR2 (germline): GTSNPN, SVGIG (reference sequence). The CDR3 extends over 13 amino acids. The V end was cut by 5 bases, the J end by 7 bases, with 15 bases between. CDR3 bases: TGTGCCTGGGAAAAAGGGACGGTAAATGAGCAGTTCTTC. Amino acids: CAWEKGTVNEQFF.

This chain connects TRBV10-3 to TRBJ2-7; D could derive from TRBD1 or TRBD2 (5 bases each). The V gene's germline CDR1 is ENHRY and CDR2 SYGVKD. This CDR3 comprises 15 residues. V was trimmed by 5 bases and J by 0 bases, leaving 14 bases between them. In DNA form, the CDR3 reads TGTGCCATCAGTAACCGGGACGCGAGCTCCTACGAGCAGTACTTC. It specifies CAISNRDASSYEQYF.

V is TRBV9 and J is TRBJ1-2; 8 bases fit TRBD1. J lost 5 bases, V lost 0 bases, and 6 bases had no gene match. The CDR3 loop spans 15 amino acids. From germline, CDR1 is SGDLS and CDR2 YYNGEE. CDR3 amino acids: CASSVGDRGRYGYTF. DNA for the CDR3: TGTGCCAGCAGCGTAGGTGACAGGGGAAGGTATGGCTACACCTTC.

The chain employs TRBV7-8 and TRBJ2-7; no clear D gene. V was cut by 1 base and J by 2 bases, with 12 bases left in between. Germline V gene sequence: CDR1 SGHVS, CDR2 FQNEAQ. The CDR3 is 15 residues long. The CDR3, as DNA: TGTGCCAGCAGCTTAGATCTGCGTCAAACCTACGAGCAGTACTTC. Its protein product is CASSLDLRQTYEQYF.

This rearrangement joins TRBV29-1 to TRBJ2-5, with D tentatively TRBD1 (6 bases). This CDR3 is built from 12 residues. V was cut by 6 bases and J by 2 bases, with 10 bases left in between. CDR1 is SQVTM, CDR2 ANQGSEA, per germline. The CDR3 coding sequence is TGCAGCGTCCGGACAGATCAAGAGACCCAGTACTTC. Its protein product is CSVRTDQETQYF. The full variable domain, with the rest looked up from reference TRBV29-1 and TRBJ2-5, is SAVISQKPSRDICQRGTSLTIQCQVDSQVTMMFWYRQQPGQSLTLIATANQGSEATYESGFVIDKFPISRPNLTFSTLTVSNMSPEDSSIYLCSVRTDQETQYFGPGTRLLVL.

The sample holds a few counts of this clone. The chain links TRBV2 to TRBJ1-1, with D unclear. Per the germline V gene, CDR1 is SNHLY and CDR2 is FYNNEI. The CDR3 length is 13 residues. Between the trimmed V and J ends, which lost 3 bases and 2 bases, there was a span of 7 bases. CDR3 bases: TGTGCCAGCAGTGATTCAGGCAACACTGAAGCTTTCTTT. Protein product: CASSDSGNTEAFF.

A single count supports this clone. The genes are TRBV6-5 and TRBJ2-7; TRBD1 aligns across 10 bases. This CDR3 is built from 15 residues. Trimming at V came to 5 bases and at J to 0 bases, leaving 4 bases not matched to a gene. CDR1 MNHEY and CDR2 SVGAGI come from the germline V gene. As DNA, the CDR3 is TGTGCCAGCAGTATCCGGACAGGGGGCTCCTACGAGCAGTACTTC. Translation gives CASSIRTGGSYEQYF.

The V gene is TRBV5-1, the J gene TRBJ1-3; TRBD1 agrees at 11 bases. Judging by the DNA end, TRBJ2-2 fits better; the J call may be wrong. The germline CDR1 and CDR2 sequences are SGHRS and YFSETQ. The CDR3 is 16 residues long. The CDR3 loop is CASSSGQGAHTGELFF. The CDR3 nucleotides read TGCGCCAGCAGCTCTGGACAGGGGGCGCACACCGGGGAGCTGTTTTTT.

V usage is TRBV9 and J usage is TRBJ1-2; TRBD1 is a possible D gene (6 bases). The V and J ends lost 3 bases and 9 bases respectively, with 30 bases between them. This CDR3 comprises 18 residues. Germline V gene data show CDR1 as SGDLS and CDR2 as YYNGEE. The CDR3 DNA sequence: TGTGCCAGCAGCGCTCAGTTGAGGTGGGGGCCCATCTTCGGTAGCTACACCTTC. It translates to CASSAQLRWGPIFGSYTF.

The genes are TRBV27 and TRBJ1-1; D might be TRBD1 (5 bases). V was shortened by 8 bases and J by 0 bases, with 22 bases between the two germline ends. Germline loops: CDR1 MNHEY, CDR2 SMNVEV (reference sequence). There are 17 residues in the CDR3. Here the CDR3 DNA reads TGTGCCAGCTCCCCTGAGTGGGACTCTTATGTGAACACTGAAGCTTTCTTT. It codes for CASSPEWDSYVNTEAFF.

The gene calls are TRBV7-3 and TRBJ2-2, with 9 bases that match TRBD1. This CDR3 is built from 16 residues. In germline, CDR1 is SGHTA, CDR2 FQGTGA. V trimming: 5 bases; J trimming: 6 bases; junction bases outside the gene matches: 10. CDR3 amino acids: CASSPAGTGTAGELFF. DNA for the CDR3: TGTGCCAGCAGCCCAGCCGGGACAGGGACGGCCGGGGAGCTGTTTTTT. The whole variable domain, filled in from reference TRBV7-3 and TRBJ2-2, reads GAGVSQTPSNKVTEKGKYVELRCDPISGHTALYWYRQSLGQGPEFLIYFQGTGAADDSGLPNDRFFAVRPEGSVSTLKIQRTERGDSAVYLCASSPAGTGTAGELFFGEGSRLTVL.

About this clone: Distinct nucleotide sequences in the sample also encode this CDR3. The chain is built from TRBV19 and TRBJ1-1; D unresolved. Germline CDR1 and CDR2: LNHDA and SQIVND (reference sequence). The CDR3 sequence is 11 residues long. V was clipped by 6 bases and J by 5 bases, with 7 bases between them. CDR3 loop: CASSLGTEAFF. For the CDR3, the DNA is TGTGCCAGTAGCCTGGGGACTGAAGCTTTCTTT.

The V and J genes are TRBV30 and TRBJ1-5; 8 bases align to TRBD1. The length of the CDR3 is 16 residues. CDR1 is GTSNPN and CDR2 is SVGIG in the germline V gene (reference sequence). Trimming at V came to 1 base and at J to 3 bases, leaving 8 bases not matched to a gene. For the CDR3, the DNA is TGTGCCTGGAGTGCAACCGGGACAGGCTCCAATCAGCCCCAGCATTTT. Its translation is CAWSATGTGSNQPQHF.

On this clone itself: The junction shows a germline mismatch at one end, possibly a read error. The chain employs TRBV5-5 and TRBJ2-2; 9 positions match TRBD1. The germline V gene has CDR1 SGHKS and CDR2 YYEKEE (reference sequence). This CDR3 is built from 13 residues. The CDR3 spells CASTLTGGGELFF. DNA for the CDR3: TGTGCCAGCACCTTGACAGGGGGCGGGGAGCTGTTTTTT. The whole variable domain, remainder taken from reference TRBV5-5 and TRBJ2-2, is DAGVTQSPTHLIKTRGQQVTLRCSPISGHKSVSWYQQVLGQGPQFIFQYYEKEERGRGNFPDRFSARQFPNYSSELNVNALLLGDSALYLCASTLTGGGELFFGEGSRLTVL.